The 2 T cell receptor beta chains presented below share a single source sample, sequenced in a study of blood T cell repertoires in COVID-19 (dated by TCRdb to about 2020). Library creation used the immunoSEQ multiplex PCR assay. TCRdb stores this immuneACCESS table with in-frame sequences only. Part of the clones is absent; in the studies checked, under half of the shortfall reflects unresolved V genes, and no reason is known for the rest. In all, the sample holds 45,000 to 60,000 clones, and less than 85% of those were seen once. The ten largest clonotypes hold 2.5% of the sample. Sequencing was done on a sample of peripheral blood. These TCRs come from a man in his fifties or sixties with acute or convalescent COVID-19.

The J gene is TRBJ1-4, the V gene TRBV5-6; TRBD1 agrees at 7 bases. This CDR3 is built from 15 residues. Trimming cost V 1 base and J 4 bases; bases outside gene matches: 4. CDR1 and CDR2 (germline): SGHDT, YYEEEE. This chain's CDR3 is CASSLKGAFNEKLFF. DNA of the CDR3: TGTGCCAGCAGCTTGAAGGGGGCCTTTAATGAAAAACTGTTTTTT.

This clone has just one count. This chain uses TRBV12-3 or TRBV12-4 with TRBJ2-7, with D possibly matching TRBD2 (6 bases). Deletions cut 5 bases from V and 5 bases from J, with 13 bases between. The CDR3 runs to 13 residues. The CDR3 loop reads CASSAHAGNEQYF. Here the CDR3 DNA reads TGTGCCAGCAGTGCCCATGCGGGGAACGAGCAGTACTTC.